The next 5 T cell receptor beta chains were all read from a single sample in a study of shared clonotypes between healthy human individuals. Assay: immunoSEQ multiplex PCR; the TCRdb copy retains only in-frame clones and omits some. The repertoire holds about 1 million clones, with about 75% as singletons. The sequenced sample was memory CD4+ T cells sorted from blood. Subset indicated: CD45RA-negative fraction. The receptors originated from a man aged 18-30 years in good health.

In its sample, this clone was seen many times. V is TRBV7-8 and J is TRBJ2-7; TRBD2 matches at 7 bases. The CDR3 is 14 amino acids. The trim removed 5 bases at V and 9 bases at J, leaving 13 bases unmatched. The germline gives CDR1 SGHVS, CDR2 FQNEAQ. In DNA form, the CDR3 reads TGTGCCAGCAGCACCGGGACGGTATCGGGGGGGCAGTACTTC. It yields the protein CASSTGTVSGGQYF.

V usage is TRBV18 and J usage is TRBJ2-1, with D perhaps TRBD2 (6 bases). The V end lost 6 bases, the J end lost 2 bases, and 8 bases lay between the germline ends. The V gene's germline CDR1 is KGHSH and CDR2 LQKENI. This CDR3 comprises 13 residues. This CDR3 is CASSAGTYNEQFF. The CDR3 region has the DNA TGTGCCAGCTCGGCGGGGACCTACAATGAGCAGTTCTTC.

This chain connects TRBV7-2 to TRBJ2-5; possibly TRBD2 for D (5 bases). Germline CDR1 reads SGHTA; CDR2 reads FQGNSA. CDR3 length: 16 amino acids. V shed 8 bases and J shed 4 bases, with 23 bases lying between them. The CDR3 DNA reads as TGTGCCAGCTTCCCCGGGAAGGGCTTAGGTGGAGAGACCCAGTACTTC. Translation: CASFPGKGLGGETQYF.

The chain combines TRBV15 with TRBJ2-6; 9 nucleotides agree with TRBD1. The CDR3 spans 17 residues. The V segment lost 1 base and the J segment 2 bases; nucleotides outside the gene matches: 3. CDR1 is LNHNV, CDR2 YYDKDF, per germline (reference sequence). Here the CDR3 reads CATSRGRQGAGANVLTF. The CDR3 coding sequence is TGTGCCACCAGCAGAGGCCGACAGGGGGCTGGGGCCAACGTCCTGACTTTC.

To note about this clone: Other DNA sequences of this sample code for an identical CDR3. J is TRBJ1-2 and V is TRBV27; tentatively, D is TRBD1 (5 bases). Germline CDR1 is MNHEY and CDR2 is SMNVEV (reference sequence). The CDR3 is 13 residues long. The V and J ends lost 3 bases and 5 bases respectively, with 10 bases between them. The CDR3 DNA reads as TGTGCCAGCAGTTTCCGGGGGGGGTATGGCTACACCTTC. Its protein is CASSFRGGYGYTF.